Listed below are T cell receptor beta chains from one sample, sequenced in a study of tumor-infiltrating lymphocytes in primary liver carcinoma. TCRdb re-called the multiplex PCR reads with MiXCR, one entry per CDR3 protein. The table has approximately 190,000 distinct CDR3 sequences, 70% to 90% seen once. The specimen sequenced was tumor tissue from primary liver carcinoma. These receptors came from a man in his forties with primary liver carcinoma and hepatitis B virus infection. CDR3s include the opening cysteine and the closing phenylalanine or tryptophan. The D gene is left open where the match is weak. Where a row states a size, it is once, few, many or the class of an expanded clone; other rows omit it.

J gene | V gene | D gene | clone size | CDR3 protein | CDR3 DNA
TRBJ1-6 | TRBV4-1 | . | . | CASSHLWTDSPFHF | TGCGCCAGCAGCCACCTCTGGACGGATTCACCCTTCCACTTT
TRBJ2-5 | TRBV29-1 | . | once | CSFDFAGEGKTQHF | TGCAGCTTTGATTTCGCTGGAGAGGGGAAGACCCAGCACTTC
TRBJ1-1 | TRBV12-3/TRBV12-4 | . | . | CASSTPRAGTETFF | TGTGCCAGCAGTACCCCCAGGGCAGGCACTGAAACTTTCTTT
TRBJ2-5 | TRBV29-1 | . | . | CNFEASLQETQYF | TGCAACTTTGAAGCCTCGCTACAAGAGACCCAGTACTTC
TRBJ1-5 | TRBV7-9 | . | . | CASSFGQAVHPQRF | TGTGCCAGCAGCTTCGGCCAGGCGGTTCACCCCCAGCGTTTT
TRBJ2-3 | TRBV5-1 | . | few | CASSLDGSTTDTLYF | TGCGCCAGCAGCTTGGACGGGAGTACGACAGATACGCTGTATTTT
TRBJ1-1 | TRBV7-9 | . | . | CANSGRAGVSGNTGAFF | TGTGCCAACAGTGGTCGGGCAGGAGTAAGTGGGAACACTGGAGCTTTCTTT
TRBJ1-2 | TRBV6-1 | . | . | CASSAGGPNYGYTF | TGTGCCAGCAGTGCGGGGGGCCCTAACTATGGCTACACCTTC
TRBJ1-1 | TRBV10-3 | . | . | CAIRGRSQRLNTEAFF | TGTGCCATCAGGGGGAGGTCACAGAGGTTGAACACTGAGGCTTTCTTT
TRBJ2-3 | TRBV29-1 | TRBD1 | . | CSVRWTGSTDTQYF | TGCAGCGTGAGGTGGACAGGGAGTACAGATACGCAGTATTTT
TRBJ2-3 | TRBV11-2 | . | . | CTSSLDPGESSTGTQYF | TGTACCAGCAGCTTAGATCCGGGGGAGTCTAGCACAGGTACGCAGTATTTT
TRBJ2-1 | TRBV11-3 | . | . | CASNLNANELYF | TGTGCCAGCAACTTAAATGCCAATGAGCTGTACTTC
TRBJ2-1 | TRBV12-3/TRBV12-4 | . | . | CASSKRDNSLPDVQFF | TGTGCCAGCAGTAAACGGGACAATTCTCTCCCGGATGTGCAGTTCTTC
TRBJ2-5 | TRBV29-1 | . | . | CSVDEVSGEIQYF | TGCAGCGTTGATGAGGTAAGCGGAGAGATCCAGTACTTC
TRBJ1-6 | TRBV12-3/TRBV12-4 | . | . | CARNQDPFSSNSPLHF | TGTGCCAGGAACCAAGACCCTTTTTCTAGTAATTCACCCCTCCACTTT
TRBJ2-6 | TRBV7-8 | TRBD2 | . | CASSLDGRGAGAKVLTF | TGTGCCAGTAGCTTAGACGGGAGGGGGGCTGGGGCCAAGGTCCTGACTTTC
TRBJ2-5 | TRBV6-1 | TRBD1 | . | CASSDPRQGVWAKYF | TGTGCCAGCAGTGATCCCCGACAGGGGGTATGGGCCAAGTACTTC
TRBJ2-7 | TRBV6-1 | TRBD2 | . | CASRDLSGTTYEQYF | TGTGCCAGCAGGGACCTTAGCGGGACCACTTACGAACAGTACTTC
TRBJ2-7 | TRBV5-4 | TRBD1 | . | CVSNLQGLDEQYF | TGTGTCAGCAATTTACAGGGGCTGGACGAGCAGTACTTC
TRBJ2-7 | TRBV5-5 | . | . | CAKNLVIGAVVWGQYF | TGTGCCAAGAACTTGGTTATAGGAGCGGTAGTATGGGGGCAGTATTTC
TRBJ2-7 | TRBV20-1 | TRBD2 | . | CSATKRGYQQYF | TGCAGTGCCACTAAGCGGGGCTACCAGCAGTACTTC
TRBJ2-5 | TRBV30 | . | . | CAWSEMRENLYF | TGTGCCTGGAGTGAAATGAGGGAGAACCTGTACTTC
TRBJ2-3 | TRBV6-2/TRBV6-3 | TRBD2 | once | CAGSQPRAGSTDTQYF | TGTGCCGGCAGCCAACCCCGAGCGGGGAGCACAGATACGCAGTATTTT
TRBJ1-4 | TRBV11-2 | . | large | CASSLDLGGLRLFF | TGTGCCAGCAGCTTAGATCTTGGGGGGCTCAGGCTGTTTTTT